Below, 27 T cell receptor beta chains from the same sample are listed, as sequenced in a study of cytotoxic CD8 clonotypes in ibrutinib-treated CLL. The table came from immunoSEQ multiplex PCR; TCRdb's copy has only in-frame clones and leaves some out. The sample yields over 200,000 clones, 60% to 80% seen once. The input for sequencing was PBMCs, taken after 12 months of ibrutinib treatment. The source is a human donor with chronic lymphocytic leukemia.

A note on this clone: Its ends do not fully match the called genes, so a read error is possible. The chain uses TRBV28 and TRBJ2-1, with a weak D call TRBD1 (5 bases). There are 18 residues in the CDR3. The V gene's germline CDR1 is MDHEN and CDR2 SYDVKM. The CDR3, as DNA: TGTGCCAGCAGTTTACCCCAGGGTGAAGCGTTGCCCTACGATGAGCAGTTCTTC. As protein: CASSLPQGEALPYDEQFF.

This clone has a handful of counts. The chain employs TRBV10-2 and TRBJ2-7; D is unclear. CDR1 WSHSY and CDR2 SAAADI come from the germline V gene. CDR3 length: 14 amino acids. V lost 2 bases and J lost 2, with 10 bases in between. The CDR3 loop is CASSENRWPYEQYF. In DNA, the CDR3 is TGCGCCAGCAGTGAGAATAGGTGGCCCTACGAGCAGTACTTC.

This clone was observed a few times. This chain uses TRBV5-1 with TRBJ1-6; no reliable D call. Germline CDR1 and CDR2: SGHRS and YFSETQ. V dropped 4 bases and J dropped 5 bases, with 13 bases sitting between them. The length of the CDR3 is 15 residues. The CDR3 region has the DNA TGCGCCAGCAGCCGGGATGCCCTTAATAATTCACCCCTCCACTTT. It is translated as CASSRDALNNSPLHF.

The chain combines TRBV6-5 with TRBJ1-2; the D gene is possibly TRBD1 (6 bases). The length of the CDR3 is 14 residues. In germline, CDR1 is MNHEY, CDR2 SVGAGI. Trimming cost V 6 bases and J 4 bases, with 15 bases left between them. The CDR3 coding sequence is TGTGCCAGCAGCCTCCAGGGGCTGGGCTATGGCTACACCTTC. Protein product: CASSLQGLGYGYTF.

V is TRBV28 and J is TRBJ2-1, with 9 bases lining up with TRBD2. The CDR3 extends over 15 amino acids. Unmatched junction bases numbered 5, after V lost 2 bases and J lost 6 bases. Looked up from germline, CDR1 is MDHEN and CDR2 is SYDVKM. The CDR3 spells CASSLTSGLSNEQFF. CDR3 DNA: TGTGCCAGCAGTTTAACTAGCGGGCTTAGCAATGAGCAGTTCTTC.

The rearrangement links TRBV12-5 to TRBJ2-1; D unresolved. CDR3 length: 11 residues. The germline V gene encodes CDR1 LGHNT and CDR2 FRNRAP. V was cut by 4 bases and J by 8 bases, with 6 bases left in between. The CDR3 reads CASGWGDEQFF. The CDR3 DNA reads as TGTGCTAGTGGTTGGGGTGATGAGCAGTTCTTC.

This chain connects TRBV7-9 to TRBJ2-7; weak D call: TRBD2 (6 bases). Germline CDR1 and CDR2: SEHNR and FQNEAQ (reference sequence). This CDR3 contains 13 residues. The V end lost 4 bases, the J end lost 3 bases, and 10 bases lay between the germline ends. CDR3 protein: CASSSRGLYEQYF. CDR3 DNA: TGTGCCAGCAGCTCCCGGGGACTCTACGAGCAGTACTTC. Complete variable domain (other parts from reference TRBV7-9 and TRBJ2-7): DTGVSQNPRHKITKRGQNVTFRCDPISEHNRLYWYRQTLGQGPEFLTYFQNEAQLEKSRLLSDRFSAERPKGSFSTLEIQRTEQGDSAMYLCASSSRGLYEQYFGPGTRLTVT.

This clone was found a few times. The J gene is TRBJ1-2, the V gene TRBV5-1; TRBD1 agrees at 8 bases. The CDR3 loop spans 13 amino acids. With 4 bases clipped from V and 8 bases from J, the junction kept 7 bases outside the gene matches. Looked up from germline, CDR1 is SGHRS and CDR2 is YFSETQ. CDR3 protein: CASSHGQGGGYTF. CDR3 DNA sequence: TGCGCCAGCAGCCACGGACAGGGAGGAGGCTACACCTTC.

V is TRBV28 and J is TRBJ2-5, with TRBD2 identical over 9 bases. With 7 bases clipped from V and 4 bases from J, the junction kept 7 bases outside the gene matches. The V gene's germline CDR1 is MDHEN and CDR2 SYDVKM. The CDR3 is made up of 14 amino acids. In nucleotides, the CDR3 is TGTGCCAGCACCTGGGTTAGCGGGAGAGAGACCCAGTACTTC. Translating gives CASTWVSGRETQYF.

The chain links TRBV15 to TRBJ1-5; D gene unclear. The CDR3 spans 16 residues. The V gene's germline CDR1 is LNHNV and CDR2 YYDKDF (reference sequence). V lost 2 bases to trimming and J lost 0 bases, with 11 bases between them. CDR3 DNA: TGTGCCACCAGCAGATCGCCGGTTTATAGCAATCAGCCCCAGCATTTT. Its translation is CATSRSPVYSNQPQHF.

The rearrangement uses TRBV20-1 and TRBJ2-5; D is undetermined. Germline V gene sequence: CDR1 DFQATT, CDR2 SNEGSKA (reference sequence). The CDR3 runs 11 residues. The ends were cut back, 3 bases at V and 6 bases at J, with 8 bases in the middle. The DNA for the CDR3 is TGCAGTGCTAGGGGCGCGAAGACCCAGTACTTC. Translating gives CSARGAKTQYF.

The chain uses TRBV18 and TRBJ2-6; D may be TRBD2 (5 bases). The CDR3 is 17 amino acids. Germline V gives CDR1 KGHSH, CDR2 LQKENI. With 2 bases removed from V and 2 bases from J, the gap between germline ends came to 13 bases. The CDR3 DNA is TGTGCCAGCTCACCATTCCGAGGGCAGGCTGGGGCCAACGTCCTGACTTTC. Translating it yields CASSPFRGQAGANVLTF.

The chain is built from TRBV4-1 and TRBJ1-2, with D possibly matching TRBD1 (5 bases). Germline V gene sequence: CDR1 MGHRA, CDR2 YSYEKL. Trimming shortened V by 0 bases and J by 8 bases, and 28 bases separated the two germline ends. The CDR3 sequence is 19 residues long. The CDR3 DNA is TGCGCCAGCAGCCAAGATCCCCTCCGCCCCTCGACAGAGCTCGGGGGCTACACCTTC. This codes for CASSQDPLRPSTELGGYTF.

This chain connects TRBV7-2 to TRBJ2-1, with D uncertain. Per germline, CDR1 SGHTA and CDR2 FQGNSA. V gave up 1 base and J gave up 5 bases, with 12 bases separating them. This CDR3 region has 15 residues. CDR3 protein: CASSLGVNYHNEQFF. The CDR3 nucleotides read TGTGCCAGCAGCTTAGGGGTTAACTACCACAATGAGCAGTTCTTC.

In this sample, this clone turned up a few times. The chain has TRBV6-5 and TRBJ2-5; D ambiguous. The CDR3 has 12 amino acids. In germline, CDR1 is MNHEY, CDR2 SVGAGI. V was pared by 0 bases and J by 5 bases, with 4 bases between. The CDR3 is CASSYSGETQYF. In DNA, the CDR3 is TGTGCCAGCAGTTACTCGGGGGAGACCCAGTACTTC.

The V gene is TRBV5-4, the J gene TRBJ1-4; 10 bases align to TRBD1. J gave up 15 bases and V 5 bases, and 7 bases lay outside the gene matches. Germline lookup yields CDR1 SGHNT and CDR2 YYREEE (reference sequence). The CDR3 loop spans 12 amino acids. The CDR3 nucleotides are TGTGCCAGCAGTGATCGCGGGACAGGGGTGTTTTTT. Translating gives CASSDRGTGVFF. The entire variable domain, with the rest obtained from reference TRBV5-4 and TRBJ1-4, is as follows: ETGVTQSPTHLIKTRGQQVTLRCSSQSGHNTVSWYQQALGQGPQFIFQYYREEENGRGNFPPRFSGLQFPNYSSELNVNALELDDSALYLCASSDRGTGVFFGSGTQLSVL.

The rearrangement joins TRBV6-1 to TRBJ1-5, with 8 nucleotides matching TRBD1. Germline V gene data show CDR1 as MNHNS and CDR2 as SASEGT. The CDR3 runs to 14 residues. Unmatched junction bases numbered 3, after V lost 6 bases and J lost 2 bases. CDR3 coding DNA: TGTGCCAGCAGGACGACAGGGGGCAATCAGCCCCAGCATTTT. Residues: CASRTTGGNQPQHF.

This clone has a single count. The chain joins TRBV5-4 to TRBJ2-1; TRBD2 matches 13 bases. The germline V gene encodes CDR1 SGHNT and CDR2 YYREEE (reference sequence). J was trimmed by 7 bases and V by 5 bases; bases with no gene match: 12. CDR3 length equals 17 residues. CDR3 in amino acids: CASRTGTSGIVGNEQFF. CDR3 coding DNA: TGTGCCAGCAGGACCGGGACTAGCGGGATAGTTGGGAATGAGCAGTTCTTC.

This rearrangement joins TRBV19 to TRBJ2-7, with 8 nucleotides matching TRBD1. Germline CDR1 and CDR2: LNHDA and SQIVND (reference sequence). Unmatched junction bases numbered 7, after V lost 5 bases and J lost 4 bases. There are 14 residues in the CDR3. CDR3 bases: TGTGCCAGTAGTTACCCGGGACAGGCGTACGAGCAGTACTTC. Its protein product is CASSYPGQAYEQYF. Drawing the rest from reference TRBV19 and TRBJ2-7, the complete variable domain is DGGITQSPKYLFRKEGQNVTLSCEQNLNHDAMYWYRQDPGQGLRLIYYSQIVNDFQKGDIAEGYSVSREKKESFPLTVTSAQKNPTAFYLCASSYPGQAYEQYFGPGTRLTVT.

The chain is built from TRBV6-4 and TRBJ2-1; D is possibly TRBD1 (5 bases). Trimming shortened V by 0 bases and J by 4 bases, and 7 bases separated the two germline ends. Germline CDR1 and CDR2: MRHNA and SNTAGT. The CDR3 sequence is 14 residues long. The CDR3 nucleotides read TGTGCCAGCAGTGACTCGGACAAATACAATGAGCAGTTCTTC. Translation gives CASSDSDKYNEQFF.

This rearrangement joins TRBV10-3 to TRBJ2-1; tentative D call: TRBD2 (5 bases). Trimming stripped 10 bases from V and 4 bases from J, with 11 bases between. The CDR3 is made up of 12 amino acids. CDR1 and CDR2 (germline): ENHRY, SYGVKD. The CDR3 DNA reads as TGTGCCACTCAGAGGGCTTACAATGAGCAGTTCTTC. This encodes CATQRAYNEQFF.

This sequence joins TRBV11-2 and TRBJ2-1, with D perhaps TRBD1 or TRBD2 (5 bases each). Trimming pared 5 bases from V and 9 bases from J, leaving 14 bases between. CDR1 and CDR2 from the germline V gene are SGHAT and FQNNGV. CDR3 length equals 13 residues. The CDR3: CASSPTRGGEQFF. The CDR3 bases are TGTGCCAGCAGCCCTACTAGGGGTGGTGAGCAGTTCTTC.

The chain recombines TRBV30 with TRBJ2-7; D gene ambiguous. Trimming pared 3 bases from V and 4 bases from J, leaving 7 bases between. The CDR3 extends over 11 amino acids. Germline CDR1 reads GTSNPN; CDR2 reads SVGIG (reference sequence). DNA for the CDR3: TGTGCCTGGAGCCCACAGTACGAGCAGTACTTC. Translated, it gives CAWSPQYEQYF.

The rearrangement links TRBV30 to TRBJ2-1; D gene ambiguous. Germline V gene lookup returns CDR1 GTSNPN and CDR2 SVGIG (reference sequence). This CDR3 contains 14 residues. Trimming took 3 bases from V and 2 from J, leaving 11 bases between them. This CDR3 is CAWRLAIAYNEQFF. The CDR3 DNA follows: TGTGCCTGGAGATTAGCCATTGCCTACAATGAGCAGTTCTTC.

The gene calls are TRBV6-5 and TRBJ1-5; D remains ambiguous. Germline V CDR1 and CDR2: MNHEY, SVGAGI. The CDR3 has 12 amino acids. V lost 8 bases and J lost 0, with 5 bases in between. The CDR3 loop is CASGGSNQPQHF. The CDR3 bases are TGTGCCAGCGGAGGTAGCAATCAGCCCCAGCATTTT.

This chain connects TRBV6-4 to TRBJ1-1; D is possibly TRBD1 (5 bases). Germline-derived CDR1 and CDR2 are MRHNA and SNTAGT. Deletions cut 11 bases from V and 7 bases from J, with 23 bases between. The CDR3 spans 14 residues. The CDR3 reads CAGFPGDPRLEAFF. The CDR3 coding sequence is TGTGCCGGATTCCCTGGGGACCCGAGGCTTGAAGCTTTCTTT.

The chain combines TRBV6-5 with TRBJ1-1; D might be TRBD1 (6 bases). Germline values: CDR1 MNHEY, CDR2 SVGAGI. The CDR3 length is 14 residues. Trimming pared 2 bases from V and 5 bases from J, leaving 12 bases between. CDR3 region: CASSYDRGPTEAFF. The CDR3 DNA is TGTGCCAGCAGTTACGATCGGGGGCCAACTGAAGCTTTCTTT.